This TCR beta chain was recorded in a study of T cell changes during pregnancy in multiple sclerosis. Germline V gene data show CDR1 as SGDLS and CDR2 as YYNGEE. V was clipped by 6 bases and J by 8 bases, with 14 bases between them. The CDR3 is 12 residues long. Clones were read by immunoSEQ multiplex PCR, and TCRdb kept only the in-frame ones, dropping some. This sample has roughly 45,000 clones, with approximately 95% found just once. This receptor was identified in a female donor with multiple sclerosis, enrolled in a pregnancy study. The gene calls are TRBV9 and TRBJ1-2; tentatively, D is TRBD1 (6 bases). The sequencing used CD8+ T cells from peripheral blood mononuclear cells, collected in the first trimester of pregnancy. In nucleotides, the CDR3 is TGTGCCAGCACCGCCAACAGGGTAGGCTACACCTTC. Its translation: CASTANRVGYTF.